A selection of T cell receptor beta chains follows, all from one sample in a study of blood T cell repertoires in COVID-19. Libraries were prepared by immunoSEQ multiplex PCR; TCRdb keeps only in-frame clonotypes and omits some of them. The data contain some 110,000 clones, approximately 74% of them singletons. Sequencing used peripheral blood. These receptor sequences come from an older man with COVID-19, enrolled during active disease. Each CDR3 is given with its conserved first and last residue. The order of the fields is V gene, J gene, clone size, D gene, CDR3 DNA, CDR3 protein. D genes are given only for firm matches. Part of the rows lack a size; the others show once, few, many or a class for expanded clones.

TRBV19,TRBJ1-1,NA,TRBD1,TGTGCCAGTAGCAACAGGGGGCGGCTTCTGGACACTGAAGCTTTCTTT,CASSNRGRLLDTEAFF
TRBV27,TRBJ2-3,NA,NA,TGTGCCAGCAGTTTATCGACCGGTAGCGGTGTGAATACGCAGTATTTT,CASSLSTGSGVNTQYF
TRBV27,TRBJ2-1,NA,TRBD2,TGTGCCAGCAGTCGGACTAGCGATAAGCAGTTCTTC,CASSRTSDKQFF
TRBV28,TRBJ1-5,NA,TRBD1,TGTGCCAGCAGTTTATGGGGACAGGGGGATAACAATCAGCCCCAGCATTTT,CASSLWGQGDNNQPQHF
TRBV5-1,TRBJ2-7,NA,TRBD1,TGCGCCAGCAGCTCACAGGGGGGCAACGAGCAGTACTTC,CASSSQGGNEQYF
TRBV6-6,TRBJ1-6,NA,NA,TGTGCCAGCACCCCGTACGGGAATTCACCCCTCCACTTT,CASTPYGNSPLHF
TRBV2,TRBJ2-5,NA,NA,TGTGCCAGCAACCCCGCTGGGGGAGGGACAAAGGAGACCCAGTACTTC,CASNPAGGGTKETQYF
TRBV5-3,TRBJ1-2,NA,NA,TGTGCCAGAAGCTGGGGCTCTCCCTCTAACCGCTCGCCTAACTATGGCTACACCTTC,CARSWGSPSNRSPNYGYTF
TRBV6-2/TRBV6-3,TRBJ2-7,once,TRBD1,TGTGCCAGCAGTGAGGGGACAGTTTCCTACGAGCAGTACTTC,CASSEGTVSYEQYF
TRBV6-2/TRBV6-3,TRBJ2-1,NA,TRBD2,TGTGCCAGCAGCCGCGGACTAGCGGGACCCTACAATGAGCAGTTCTTC,CASSRGLAGPYNEQFF
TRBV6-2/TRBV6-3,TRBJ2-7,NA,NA,TGTGCCAGCAGTTACTCCTCGGCAGGGCTCTCCTACGAGCAGTACTTC,CASSYSSAGLSYEQYF
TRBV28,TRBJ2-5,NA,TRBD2,TGTGCCAGCACCCTACTAGCGGAAGAGACCCAGTACTTC,CASTLLAEETQYF
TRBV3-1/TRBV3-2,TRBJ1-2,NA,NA,TGTGCCAGCAGGGGGGGGAGGGACTATGGCTACACCTTC,CASRGGRDYGYTF
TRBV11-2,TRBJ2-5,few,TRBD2,TGTGCCAGCAGCTACTTCCTAGCGGGAGGGGAGACCCAGTACTTC,CASSYFLAGGETQYF
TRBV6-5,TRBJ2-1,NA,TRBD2,TGTGCCAGCAGTTACGATAGCGGGAACTACAATGAGCAGTTCTTC,CASSYDSGNYNEQFF